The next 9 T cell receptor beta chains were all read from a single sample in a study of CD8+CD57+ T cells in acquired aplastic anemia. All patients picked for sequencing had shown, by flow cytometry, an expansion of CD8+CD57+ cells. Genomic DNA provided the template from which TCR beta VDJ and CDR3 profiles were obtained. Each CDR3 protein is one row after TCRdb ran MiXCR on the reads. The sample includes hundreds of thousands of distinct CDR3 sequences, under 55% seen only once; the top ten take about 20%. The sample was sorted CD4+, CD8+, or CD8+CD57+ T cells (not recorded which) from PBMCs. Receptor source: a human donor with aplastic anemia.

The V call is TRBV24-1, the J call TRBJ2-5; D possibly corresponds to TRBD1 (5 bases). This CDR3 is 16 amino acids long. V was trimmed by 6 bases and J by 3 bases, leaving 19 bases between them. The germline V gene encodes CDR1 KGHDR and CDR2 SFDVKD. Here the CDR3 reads CATSNSHWQGEETQYF. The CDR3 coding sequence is TGTGCCACCAGTAACAGCCATTGGCAGGGCGAAGAGACCCAGTACTTC.

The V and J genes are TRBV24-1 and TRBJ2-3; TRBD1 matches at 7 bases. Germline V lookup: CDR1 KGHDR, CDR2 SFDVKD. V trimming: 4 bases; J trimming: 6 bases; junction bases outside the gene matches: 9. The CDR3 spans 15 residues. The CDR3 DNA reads TGTGCCACCAGTGACTCGACAGGGCCTGGGGATACGCAGTATTTT. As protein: CATSDSTGPGDTQYF.

The CDR3 loop reads CSVTRDLNTEAFF. The CDR3 DNA follows: TGCAGCGTCACGCGGGACCTAAACACTGAAGCTTTCTTT. The genes are TRBV29-1 and TRBJ1-1, with a weak D call TRBD1 (5 bases). CDR3 length equals 13 residues. CDR1 is SQVTM, CDR2 ANQGSEA, per germline. With 6 bases removed from V and 2 bases from J, the gap between germline ends came to 13 bases.

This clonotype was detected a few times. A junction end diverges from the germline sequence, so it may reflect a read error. CDR3 in amino acids: CASRSTTGKTGAFF. CDR3 DNA sequence: TGCGCCAGCCGATCGACGACAGGGAAAACTGGAGCTTTCTTT. The rearrangement joins TRBV5-1 to TRBJ1-1; TRBD1 matches 7 bases. Germline V CDR1 and CDR2: SGHRS, YFSETQ. The CDR3 has 14 residues.

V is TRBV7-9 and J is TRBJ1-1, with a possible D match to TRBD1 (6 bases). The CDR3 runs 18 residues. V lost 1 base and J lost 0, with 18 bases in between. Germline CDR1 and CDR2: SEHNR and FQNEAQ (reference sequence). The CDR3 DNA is TGTGCCAGCAGCTTAGGAATTGGCAGGGGAAATATGAACACTGAAGCTTTCTTT. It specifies CASSLGIGRGNMNTEAFF.

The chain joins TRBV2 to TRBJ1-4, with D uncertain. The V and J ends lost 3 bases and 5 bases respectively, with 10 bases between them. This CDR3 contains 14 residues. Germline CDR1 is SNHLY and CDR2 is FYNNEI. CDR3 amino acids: CASSDVTPNEKLFF. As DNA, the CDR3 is TGTGCCAGCAGTGATGTGACACCGAATGAAAAACTGTTTTTT.

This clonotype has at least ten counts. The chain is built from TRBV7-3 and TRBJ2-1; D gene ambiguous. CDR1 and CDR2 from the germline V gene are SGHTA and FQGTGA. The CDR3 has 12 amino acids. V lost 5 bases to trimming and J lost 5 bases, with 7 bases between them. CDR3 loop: CASSLPNNEQFF. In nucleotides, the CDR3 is TGTGCCAGCAGCCTACCGAACAATGAGCAGTTCTTC.

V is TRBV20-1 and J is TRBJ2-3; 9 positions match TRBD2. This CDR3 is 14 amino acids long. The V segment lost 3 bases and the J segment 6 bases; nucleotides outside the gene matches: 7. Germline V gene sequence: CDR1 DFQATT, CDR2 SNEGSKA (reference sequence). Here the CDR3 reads CSASPAGGRDTQYF. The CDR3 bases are TGCAGTGCTAGTCCAGCGGGGGGCAGGGATACGCAGTATTTT.

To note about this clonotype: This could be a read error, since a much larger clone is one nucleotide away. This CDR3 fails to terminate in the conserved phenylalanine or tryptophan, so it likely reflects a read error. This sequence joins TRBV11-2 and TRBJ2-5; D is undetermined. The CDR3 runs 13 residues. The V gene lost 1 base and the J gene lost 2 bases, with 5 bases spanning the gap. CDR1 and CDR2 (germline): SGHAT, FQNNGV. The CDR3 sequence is CASSLGEQETQYS. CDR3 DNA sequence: TGTGCCAGCAGCTTAGGGGAACAAGAGACCCAGTACTCC.